The 23 T cell receptor beta chains below were found in one sample sequenced in a study of patients and donors after allogeneic stem cell transplantation. TCRdb called the RT-PCR reads again in MiXCR, with one record for every CDR3 protein. The data contain about 960,000 distinct CDR3 sequences, more than 15% of them seen just once; the ten biggest clones take up about 6%. Specimen: blood, either unsorted or a sorted T cell fraction (not recorded which). These receptors were obtained from a human donor who was either an allogeneic HSCT recipient or a stem cell or donor lymphocyte infusion donor (not recorded which). It is not recorded whose cells these are; they may come from a transplant donor.

Only a few counts were recorded for this clonotype. The chain combines TRBV5-1 with TRBJ2-1; TRBD1 aligns across 11 bases. In germline, CDR1 is SGHRS, CDR2 YFSETQ. This CDR3 is 17 amino acids long. The V and J ends lost 3 bases and 6 bases, in that order; junction bases with no gene match: 11. The CDR3 reads CASSSEGRDRGVNEQFF. DNA for the CDR3: TGCGCCAGCAGCTCTGAGGGCCGGGACAGGGGGGTCAATGAGCAGTTCTTC. Combining the CDR3 with reference TRBV5-1 and TRBJ2-1 gives the whole variable domain KAGVTQTPRYLIKTRGQQVTLSCSPISGHRSVSWYQQTPGQGLQFLFEYFSETQRNKGNFPGRFSGRQFSNSRSEMNVSTLELGDSALYLCASSSEGRDRGVNEQFFGPGTRLTVL.

The chain employs TRBV20-1 and TRBJ1-3, with D perhaps TRBD1 (6 bases). Trimming removed 5 bases at V and 4 bases at J, with 18 bases between. CDR3 length: 15 amino acids. Looked up from germline, CDR1 is DFQATT and CDR2 is SNEGSKA (reference sequence). The CDR3 DNA follows: TGCAGTGCTCGTGGGACAAAGGGTCCAGGAAACACCATATATTTT. Protein sequence: CSARGTKGPGNTIYF.

This clonotype was observed a few times. The genes are TRBV6-5 and TRBJ1-1; D is uncertain. V shed 0 bases and J shed 6 bases, with 11 bases lying between them. Germline lookup yields CDR1 MNHEY and CDR2 SVGAGI. The CDR3 consists of 14 residues. CDR3 in DNA: TGTGCCAGCAGTTACTCCGGGGTCGGGGCTGAAGCTTTCTTT. Its translation: CASSYSGVGAEAFF.

The sample holds a few counts of this clonotype. The rearrangement links TRBV12-3 or TRBV12-4 to TRBJ2-5; weak D call: TRBD2 (6 bases). The CDR3 contains 14 residues. Trimming stripped 6 bases from V and 3 bases from J, with 14 bases between. The CDR3 sequence: CASRETSNKETQYF. The DNA for the CDR3 is TGTGCCAGCAGGGAGACTAGTAACAAAGAGACCCAGTACTTC.

The chain links TRBV6-5 to TRBJ2-1; no definite D call. From germline, CDR1 is MNHEY and CDR2 SVGAGI. The length of the CDR3 is 15 residues. V was pared by 0 bases and J by 4 bases, with 10 bases between. The CDR3 DNA reads as TGTGCCAGCAGTTACTCGAACTTCCAGTACAATGAGCAGTTCTTC. It encodes CASSYSNFQYNEQFF.

In this sample, this clonotype turned up a few times. The chain combines TRBV5-1 with TRBJ2-1; D is perhaps TRBD1 (6 bases). This CDR3 spans 15 amino acids. CDR1 SGHRS and CDR2 YFSETQ come from the germline V gene. With 3 bases removed from V and 3 bases from J, the gap between germline ends came to 13 bases. The CDR3 protein is CASSSGQKLYNEQFF. The DNA for the CDR3 is TGCGCCAGCAGCTCTGGACAGAAGCTCTACAATGAGCAGTTCTTC.

V usage is TRBV20-1 and J usage is TRBJ2-7; 8 positions agree with TRBD1. Germline CDR1 is DFQATT and CDR2 is SNEGSKA (reference sequence). The V segment lost 0 bases and the J segment 3 bases; nucleotides outside the gene matches: 7. The length of the CDR3 is 15 residues. The CDR3 reads CSARDSPGGSYEQYF. The CDR3 region has the DNA TGCAGTGCTAGAGATTCCCCAGGGGGCAGCTACGAGCAGTACTTC.

CDR3 sequence reads: CASSLGRVTAYNEQFF. DNA of the CDR3: TGCGCCAGCAGCTTGGGACGGGTCACCGCCTACAATGAGCAGTTCTTC. J is TRBJ2-1 and V is TRBV5-1; no definite D call. V lost 0 bases, J lost 2 bases, and 12 bases lay in between. Germline CDR1 is SGHRS and CDR2 is YFSETQ. The CDR3 runs to 16 residues.

J is TRBJ2-7 and V is TRBV12-3 or TRBV12-4, with 7 bases matching TRBD1. This CDR3 spans 16 amino acids. V lost 3 bases to trimming and J lost 2 bases; unmatched junction nucleotides: 10. This chain's CDR3 is CASSFLSGQLTYEQYF. The CDR3 region has the DNA TGTGCCAGCAGTTTCTTATCGGGACAGCTCACCTACGAGCAGTACTTC.

This chain connects TRBV24-1 to TRBJ2-5; no reliable D call. The germline V gene has CDR1 KGHDR and CDR2 SFDVKD. Trimming removed 4 bases from V and 4 bases from J, with 15 bases in between. The CDR3 is made up of 15 amino acids. CDR3 sequence (DNA): TGTGCCACCAGTGACCCTCGAGAGCTGAGAGAGACCCAGTACTTC. Translation: CATSDPRELRETQYF.

V usage is TRBV2 and J usage is TRBJ2-3; D is uncertain. The CDR3 runs 15 residues. Trimming shortened V by 6 bases and J by 5 bases, and 18 bases separated the two germline ends. The germline gives CDR1 SNHLY, CDR2 FYNNEI. CDR3 amino acids: CASRASGLTRDTQYF. In DNA form, the CDR3 reads TGTGCCAGCAGGGCGTCGGGCCTTACGCGAGATACGCAGTATTTT.

This clonotype appeared a few times. This chain joins TRBV27 and TRBJ1-4; D may be TRBD1 (5 bases). This CDR3 has 16 residues. The V gene's germline CDR1 is MNHEY and CDR2 SMNVEV (reference sequence). V lost 2 bases, J lost 7 bases, and 17 bases lay in between. The CDR3 protein is CASSLAPPPGGEKLFF. CDR3 nucleotides: TGTGCCAGCAGTTTAGCCCCTCCACCGGGGGGTGAAAAACTGTTTTTT.

This clonotype was observed a handful of times. V is TRBV12-3 or TRBV12-4 and J is TRBJ2-1, with 7 bases fitting TRBD2. V gave up 8 bases and J gave up 7 bases; unmatched junction bases: 11. The CDR3 runs to 14 residues. CDR3 protein: CASGEAGVGNEQFF. CDR3 DNA: TGTGCCAGCGGTGAGGCGGGGGTAGGAAATGAGCAGTTCTTC.

The rearrangement joins TRBV12-3 or TRBV12-4 to TRBJ1-5; D gene ambiguous. This CDR3 spans 14 amino acids. V was clipped by 6 bases and J by 4 bases, with 13 bases between them. The CDR3 sequence is CASSSEAPNQPQHF. The CDR3 DNA reads TGTGCCAGCAGCTCCGAGGCCCCTAATCAGCCCCAGCATTTT.

The V and J genes are TRBV7-8 and TRBJ1-3; weak D call: TRBD1 (5 bases). The CDR3 is 14 residues long. Between the trimmed V and J ends, which lost 5 bases and 7 bases, there was a span of 15 bases. In germline, CDR1 is SGHVS, CDR2 FQNEAQ. DNA of the CDR3: TGTGCCAGCAGCCACCCGGGACTGATTAACACCATATATTTT. This codes for CASSHPGLINTIYF.

J is TRBJ2-7 and V is TRBV7-2; 8 bases match TRBD2. Germline loops: CDR1 SGHTA, CDR2 FQGNSA. The ends lost 4 bases at V and 4 bases at J; junction bases unmatched: 12. The CDR3 has 16 residues. In nucleotides, the CDR3 is TGTGCCAGCAGCTCCGGGAGGGCGGGGGGCATATACGAGCAGTACTTC. Translating gives CASSSGRAGGIYEQYF.

This chain connects TRBV6-5 to TRBJ2-7, with a tentative D call TRBD1 (6 bases). CDR1 and CDR2 from the germline V gene are MNHEY and SVGAGI. The CDR3 is 15 amino acids. The V end was cut by 3 bases, the J end by 6 bases, with 18 bases between. CDR3 sequence (DNA): TGTGCCAGCAGTTATCGAATACAGGGTGGGAGCGAGCAGTACTTC. As protein: CASSYRIQGGSEQYF.

This clonotype was counted between two and nine times. The chain employs TRBV20-1 and TRBJ2-1; 7 bases fit TRBD2. Germline CDR1 and CDR2: DFQATT and SNEGSKA (reference sequence). This CDR3 has 18 amino acids. V was pared by 0 bases and J by 7 bases, with 18 bases of the junction left unmatched. CDR3 nucleotides: TGCAGTGCTAGAGATCCCCTGGAACGGCGGGAGTATCGGAATGAGCAGTTCTTC. It encodes CSARDPLERREYRNEQFF.

This clonotype was seen more than once but under ten times. This chain joins TRBV29-1 and TRBJ2-5; D remains ambiguous. Germline-derived CDR1 and CDR2 are SQVTM and ANQGSEA. V lost 5 bases and J lost 0, with 10 bases in between. This CDR3 has 13 amino acids. In nucleotides, the CDR3 is TGCAGCGTTATCAAATCGAACCAAGAGACCCAGTACTTC. Translated: CSVIKSNQETQYF.

The rearrangement links TRBV20-1 to TRBJ1-1; possible D gene TRBD1, 5 bases. The V end was cut by 7 bases, the J end by 0 bases, with 12 bases between. This CDR3 contains 13 residues. Germline lookup yields CDR1 DFQATT and CDR2 SNEGSKA (reference sequence). The CDR3 sequence is CSVSTDMNTEAFF. Here the CDR3 DNA reads TGCAGTGTCTCGACGGACATGAACACTGAAGCTTTCTTT.

This clonotype occurred a few times. The V gene is TRBV20-1, the J gene TRBJ2-3, with D tentatively TRBD2 (6 bases). This CDR3 region has 17 residues. V lost 0 bases to trimming and J lost 6 bases, with 22 bases between them. Germline V gene data show CDR1 as DFQATT and CDR2 as SNEGSKA (reference sequence). Written as DNA, the CDR3 is TGCAGTGCTAGAGATCATATCCGTGCCCTAGCGAAGGATACGCAGTATTTT. Encoded protein: CSARDHIRALAKDTQYF.

The genes are TRBV27 and TRBJ2-2, with TRBD2 matching 9 bases. Trimming at V came to 5 bases and at J to 6 bases, leaving 4 bases not matched to a gene. The CDR3 loop spans 14 amino acids. Germline V gene lookup returns CDR1 MNHEY and CDR2 SMNVEV (reference sequence). The CDR3 is CASSRWTSAGELFF. Written as DNA, the CDR3 is TGTGCCAGCAGTCGCTGGACTAGCGCCGGGGAGCTGTTTTTT.

Of note for this clonotype: This may be a read error, as it is one base from a much larger clone. CDR3 nucleotides: TGTGCCAGCAGCTTAATGCCGAACACTGAAGCTTTCTTT. Amino acids: CASSLMPNTEAFF. This chain uses TRBV7-3 with TRBJ1-1, with unresolved D. CDR1 is SGHTA and CDR2 is FQGTGA in the germline V gene. With 1 base removed from V and 1 base from J, the gap between germline ends came to 4 bases. The CDR3 consists of 13 residues.